This T cell receptor (beta chain) came from a study of cytomegalovirus exposure and HLA in healthy donors. CDR3 length: 15 residues. V lost 3 bases to trimming and J lost 0 bases, with 11 bases between them. Germline CDR1 is MDHEN and CDR2 is SYDVKM. Use of 60 Vbeta and 13 Jbeta primers characterized the PCR. Clones were read by immunoSEQ multiplex PCR, and TCRdb kept only the in-frame ones, dropping some. Here the sample table reports around 64,000 clones. Sequenced sample: PBMCs. The genes are TRBV28 and TRBJ1-2; no clear D gene. The sequence came from a female donor in good health and CMV-seropositive. The CDR3 region is CASSFRGGTNYGYTF. The CDR3 DNA is TGTGCCAGCAGTTTCCGTGGAGGGACTAACTATGGCTACACCTTC.